Listed below are T cell receptor beta chains from one sample, sequenced in a study of blood T cell repertoires in COVID-19. Assay used: immunoSEQ multiplex PCR; TCRdb lists only in-frame clones, some missing. The profile shows fewer than 250,000 clones, about nine tenths of them singletons. The sequencing input was peripheral blood. The source of these receptors is a man aged 45 to 65 with COVID-19, enrolled during active disease. Both conserved end residues are part of each CDR3. A D gene is named only where the DNA matches it firmly. Expanded clones get a size class; other rows say once, few or many, or leave the size out.

cdr3_nt cdr3_aa clone_size v_call d_call j_call
TGTGCCAGCAGCTTAGTACAAAGCTACGAGCAGTACTTC CASSLVQSYEQYF - TRBV11-2 - TRBJ2-7
TGTGCCAGCAGTCCGGGTCTCTGGAACACCGGGGAGCTGTTTTTT CASSPGLWNTGELFF - TRBV27 - TRBJ2-2
TGTGCCAGCAGCCAAGATCCGGCGGGAGGACCCACAGATACGCAGTATTTT CASSQDPAGGPTDTQYF - TRBV3-1/TRBV3-2 TRBD2 TRBJ2-3
TGTGCCAGCAGTTACCCCGACACCGACACTGAAGCTTTCTTT CASSYPDTDTEAFF - TRBV6-5 - TRBJ1-1
TGCGCCAGCAGCCAAGGACAGATTAATTCACCCCTCCACTTT CASSQGQINSPLHF - TRBV4-3 - TRBJ1-6
TGTGCCATCAGTGAGTCCCAACTTAGCAATCAGCCCCAGCATTTT CAISESQLSNQPQHF once TRBV10-3 - TRBJ1-5
TGTGCCAGCAGCTTAGGAGGGACTAGCGGGGGGGCCGGAAAGACCCAGTACTTC CASSLGGTSGGAGKTQYF once TRBV11-2 TRBD2 TRBJ2-5
TGTGCCAGCAGCGTAAAATGGACAGGGGACGGCTACACCTTC CASSVKWTGDGYTF - TRBV9 TRBD1 TRBJ1-2
TGTGCCAGTAGTATAGCTAACAGGGGAATGCGTTCACCCCTCCACTTT CASSIANRGMRSPLHF few TRBV19 TRBD1 TRBJ1-6
TGTGCCAGCAGCTTCGGTAGCTCCTATAATTCACCCCTCCACTTT CASSFGSSYNSPLHF - TRBV5-4 - TRBJ1-6
TGTGCCAGCAGTACAGGGGTCGGGCAGCCCCAGCATTTT CASSTGVGQPQHF few TRBV12-3/TRBV12-4 TRBD1 TRBJ1-5
TGTGCCAGCTCACCGGAAATAGCGGGAGCCAAAAACATTCAGTACTTC CASSPEIAGAKNIQYF - TRBV18 TRBD2 TRBJ2-4
TGTGCCAGCAGTGAATGGACTAGCGTAGAGACCCAGTACTTC CASSEWTSVETQYF - TRBV2 TRBD2 TRBJ2-5
TGTGCCAGCACCACGGGACAGGCGAGCAATCAGCCCCAGCATTTT CASTTGQASNQPQHF - TRBV28 TRBD1 TRBJ1-5
TGTGCCAGCAGGGCACAGGGGCAGAACACTGAAGCTTTCTTT CASRAQGQNTEAFF - TRBV6-5 TRBD1 TRBJ1-1
TGTGCCACCAGTGATCCCGACAGATTCCAAGAGACCCAGTACTTC CATSDPDRFQETQYF - TRBV24-1 - TRBJ2-5
TGCAGCGTAGTCAGGGGGCTCGCTGAAGCTTTCTTT CSVVRGLAEAFF once TRBV29-1 TRBD1 TRBJ1-1
TGTGCCTGGAGTGTACAAGGGGGCGCGGATGAAAAACTGTTTTTT CAWSVQGGADEKLFF once TRBV30 TRBD1 TRBJ1-4
TGCGCCAGCAGCTTGGCTCGCGCCTCGACCTACGAGCAGTACTTC CASSLARASTYEQYF - TRBV5-1 - TRBJ2-7
TGTGCCAGCAGATTAGACAGAGGCTCCTATAATTCACCCCTCCACTTT CASRLDRGSYNSPLHF once TRBV2 - TRBJ1-6
TGTGCCAGCAGCCCCCGCCTTGGGACAGGGTCCCTCCCCGGGGAGCTGTTTTTT CASSPRLGTGSLPGELFF - TRBV7-3 TRBD1 TRBJ2-2
TGCGCCAGCAGCCAAGTCCGGGGTTACAGCGAGCAGTACTTC CASSQVRGYSEQYF - TRBV4-3 - TRBJ2-7
TGCGCCAGCAGCTTGACAGGAACGAACACCGGGGAGCTGTTTTTT CASSLTGTNTGELFF few TRBV5-1 - TRBJ2-2
TGTGCCAGCAGCGTAGGTGCGGGACAGGGTTTGGGTTCGCAGTACTTC CASSVGAGQGLGSQYF - TRBV9 TRBD1 TRBJ2-7
TGTGCCTGGAGGGAGGGACAGTTGAACACTGAAGCTTTCTTT CAWREGQLNTEAFF - TRBV30 TRBD1 TRBJ1-1
TGTGCCAGCAGCTTAGATCGGTACACTGAAGCTTTCTTT CASSLDRYTEAFF - TRBV11-3 - TRBJ1-1
TGTGCCAGTAGTATGGGCGAAGGCAATCAGCCCCAGCATTTT CASSMGEGNQPQHF - TRBV19 - TRBJ1-5
TGTGCCAGCAGCTTCGGTGGTAGCGGACAAGAGACCCAGTACTTC CASSFGGSGQETQYF - TRBV11-1 - TRBJ2-5
TGTGCCAGCTCACCACCGTCCGTAGAAAACTCCTACAATGAGCAGTTCTTC CASSPPSVENSYNEQFF - TRBV18 - TRBJ2-1
TGTGCCAGCAGGGACTCACTCGTGGATACGCAGTATTTT CASRDSLVDTQYF - TRBV6-5 - TRBJ2-3
TGTGCCAGCAGCCCTGGGGAGGGGCGGTCGAAAACTGAAGCTTTCTTT CASSPGEGRSKTEAFF - TRBV5-6 - TRBJ1-1
TGTGCCAGCAGTTATCCTCGGGGGGGCCGGAACACCGGGGAGCTGTTTTTT CASSYPRGGRNTGELFF - TRBV6-2/TRBV6-3 TRBD2 TRBJ2-2
TGTGCCAGTATTCAAGGGGGGACAGGATTGGGCTACACCTTC CASIQGGTGLGYTF - TRBV19 TRBD1 TRBJ1-2
TGTGCCAGCAGCCCCTATGGGGGGACAGAATCCTACGAGCAGTACTTC CASSPYGGTESYEQYF - TRBV7-9 - TRBJ2-7
TGTGCCAGCAGTTTATCTCTCCTAAGAAATGAGCAGTTCTTC CASSLSLLRNEQFF - TRBV27 - TRBJ2-1
TGTGCAGCGGGAGGGGACTACGAGCAGTACTTC CAAGGDYEQYF - TRBV30 TRBD2 TRBJ2-7
TGTGCCACCAGCAGAGCAGGGATCTCTGGAAACACCATATATTTT CATSRAGISGNTIYF - TRBV15 - TRBJ1-3